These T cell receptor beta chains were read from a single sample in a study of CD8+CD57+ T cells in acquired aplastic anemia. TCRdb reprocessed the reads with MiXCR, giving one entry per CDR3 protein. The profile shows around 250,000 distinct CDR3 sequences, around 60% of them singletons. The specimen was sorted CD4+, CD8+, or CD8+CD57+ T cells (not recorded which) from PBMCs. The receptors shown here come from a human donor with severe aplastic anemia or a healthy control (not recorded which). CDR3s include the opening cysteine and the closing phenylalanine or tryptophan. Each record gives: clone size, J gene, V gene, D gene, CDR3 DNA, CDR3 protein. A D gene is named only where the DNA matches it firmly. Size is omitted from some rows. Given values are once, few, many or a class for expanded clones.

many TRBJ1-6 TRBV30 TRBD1 TGTGCCTGGACTGGCAGGGGGGCTTCACCCCTCCACTTT CAWTGRGASPLHF
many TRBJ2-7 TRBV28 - TGTGCCAGCAGTTCCCTGCTGGACGAGCAGTACTTC CASSSLLDEQYF
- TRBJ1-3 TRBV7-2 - TGTGCCAGCAGCTCTTTGATGCTCACTTCTGGAAGCACCATATATTTT CASSSLMLTSGSTIYF
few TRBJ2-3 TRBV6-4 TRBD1 TGTGCCATCACCGACAGGGGGGAAACAGATACGCAGTATTTT CAITDRGETDTQYF
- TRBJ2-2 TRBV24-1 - TGTGCCACCAGTGAAACAGGATCCACCGGGGAGCTGTTTTTT CATSETGSTGELFF
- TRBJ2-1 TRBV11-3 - TGTGCCAGCAGCTTAGGATGGCGGGGATTCCGGTTCTTC CASSLGWRGFRFF
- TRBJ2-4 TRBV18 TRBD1 TGTGCCAGCTCACCACCCAGGTCGCTCTCGGGACAGGGGAAAAACATTCAGTACTTC CASSPPRSLSGQGKNIQYF
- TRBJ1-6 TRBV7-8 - TGTGCCAGCAGCTTCGTTGAGGACTCACCCCTCCACTTT CASSFVEDSPLHF
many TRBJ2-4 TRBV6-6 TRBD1 TGTGCCAACAGCGAGGGGACAGGGGTTCCGAGCATTCAGTACTTC CANSEGTGVPSIQYF
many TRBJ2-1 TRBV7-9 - TGTGCCAGCAGCTTAGCGGGGGGCGCTTTGAATGAGCAGTTCTTC CASSLAGGALNEQFF
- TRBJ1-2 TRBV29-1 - TGCAGCGTTGAACGGGGCCCCCGCGAAGAATACACCTTC CSVERGPREEYTF
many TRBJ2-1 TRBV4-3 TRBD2 TGCGCCAGCAGCCCCCAACTAGCGGGGGGGTACAATGAGCAGTTCTTC CASSPQLAGGYNEQFF
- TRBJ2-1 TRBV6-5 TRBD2 TGTGCCAGCAGTTACTCCCCAGCGGGGGGATACAATGAGCAGTTCTTC CASSYSPAGGYNEQFF
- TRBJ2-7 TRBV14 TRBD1 TGTGCCAGCAGCCAAGGACAGGGGTGGACTTACGAGCAGTACTTC CASSQGQGWTYEQYF
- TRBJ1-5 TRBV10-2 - TGCGCCAGCAGTGATCCTAGGACGAGCAATCAGCCCCAGCATTTT CASSDPRTSNQPQHF
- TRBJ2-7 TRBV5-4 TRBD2 TGTGCCAGCAGCCCTGGTAATAGCGGGATCGGGGGGCAGTACTTC CASSPGNSGIGGQYF
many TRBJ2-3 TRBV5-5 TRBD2 TGTGCCAGCAGCCGGGGACTAGCGGAAAACACAGATACGCAGTATTTT CASSRGLAENTDTQYF
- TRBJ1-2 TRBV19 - TGTGCCAGTAGTATATCCCCGGGCACTCTCTATGGCTACACCTTC CASSISPGTLYGYTF
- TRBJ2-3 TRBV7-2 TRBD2 TGTGCCAGCAGCCCTCGACTAGCGGGGGCGTCTGATACGCAGTATTTT CASSPRLAGASDTQYF
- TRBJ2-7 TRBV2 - TGTGCCAGCAGTGATGGTGGGGGGAACGAGCAGTACTTC CASSDGGGNEQYF
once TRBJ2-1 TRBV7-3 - TGTGCCAGCAGCCCGGTTTACTACAATGAGCAGTTCTTC CASSPVYYNEQFF
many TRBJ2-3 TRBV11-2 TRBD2 TGTGCCAGCAGCTTCGCTAGCGGGGGGGGGAATACGCAGTATTTT CASSFASGGGNTQYF
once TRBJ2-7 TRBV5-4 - TGTGCCAGCAGCTTAGTGTCTCAGGGAGTCTACGAGCAGTACTTC CASSLVSQGVYEQYF
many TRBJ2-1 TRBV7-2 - TGTGCCAGCAGCTTAGATAGGCCAGGGCAGTACAATGAGCAGTTCTTC CASSLDRPGQYNEQFF
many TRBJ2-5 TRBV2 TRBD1 TGTGCCAGCAGCGGCTGGACAGGACAAGAGACCCAGTACTTC CASSGWTGQETQYF
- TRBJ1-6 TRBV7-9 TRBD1 TGCGCCAGCAGCCGGGACAGTGCGTATTATAATTCACCCCTCCACTTT CASSRDSAYYNSPLHF
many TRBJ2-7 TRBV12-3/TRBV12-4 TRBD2 TGTGCCAGCAGCATAGCGGGGGGGTACGAGCAGTACTTC CASSIAGGYEQYF
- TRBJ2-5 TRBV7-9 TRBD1 TGTGCCAGCAGTATACAGCGGGGACAGGGGAGGGAGACCCAGTACTTC CASSIQRGQGRETQYF
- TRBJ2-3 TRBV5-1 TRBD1 TGCGCCAGCAGCTCTACCGGGACAGCTAGCACAGATACGCAGTATTTT CASSSTGTASTDTQYF
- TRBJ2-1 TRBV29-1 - TGCAGCGTTGGTTTTCTCTCCTCCTTAGGCGATGAGCAGTTCTTC CSVGFLSSLGDEQFF
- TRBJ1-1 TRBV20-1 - TGCAGTGCTAGAGCGAGGGGACTAATTGAAGCTTTCTTT CSARARGLIEAFF
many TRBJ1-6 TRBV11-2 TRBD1 TGTGCCAGCAGCACGATTCGGACAGGCGTCTATAATTCACCCCTCCACTTT CASSTIRTGVYNSPLHF
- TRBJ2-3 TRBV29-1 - TGCAGCGTTGAAGACTACCGCACAGATACGCGGTATTTT CSVEDYRTDTRYF
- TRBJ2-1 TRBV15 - TGTGCCAGCAGTGAAGTACCGGGGGACGCAACCTACAATGAGCAGTTCTTC CASSEVPGDATYNEQFF
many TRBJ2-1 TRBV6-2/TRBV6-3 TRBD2 TGTGCCAGCAGCCTGTTCTTGCTAGCGGGGGAGAATGAGCAGTTCTTC CASSLFLLAGENEQFF
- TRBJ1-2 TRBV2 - TGTGCCTATAAGGTCGGGGCAGGGGTTAACTATGGCTACACCTTC CAYKVGAGVNYGYTF
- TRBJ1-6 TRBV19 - TGTGCCAGTACCCGTCAGGGATCACCCCTCCACTTT CASTRQGSPLHF
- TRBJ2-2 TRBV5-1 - TGCGCCAGCAGCTTCCCTAGCAAAGGGGACACCGGGGAGCTGTTTTTT CASSFPSKGDTGELFF
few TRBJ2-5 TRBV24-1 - TGTGCCACCAGTGATTTGAGGGGTGGAGAGACCCAGTACTTC CATSDLRGGETQYF
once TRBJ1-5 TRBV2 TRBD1 TGTGCCAGCAGGGCAGGGGGCGATCAGCCCCAGCATTTT CASRAGGDQPQHF
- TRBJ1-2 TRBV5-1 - TGCGCCAGCAGCGAGGGACGCCCCCAGACCTACACCTTC CASSEGRPQTYTF
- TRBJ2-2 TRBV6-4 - TGTGCCAGCAGTGGAGTGGCGGGGGCGTCCACCGGGGAGCTGTTTTTT CASSGVAGASTGELFF
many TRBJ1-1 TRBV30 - TGTGCCTGGACCATTAACACTGAAGCTTTCTTT CAWTINTEAFF
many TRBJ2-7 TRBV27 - TGTGCCAGCAGTTCCCGACTACAAGTACTTGCCTACGAGCAGTACTTC CASSSRLQVLAYEQYF
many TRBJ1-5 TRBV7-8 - TGTGCCAGCAGCACTATGGGGGATCAGCCCCAGCATTTT CASSTMGDQPQHF
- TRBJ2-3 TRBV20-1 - TGCAGTGCTAGTACGTCCGGGAACACAGATACGCAGTATTTT CSASTSGNTDTQYF
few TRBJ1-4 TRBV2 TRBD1 TGTGCCAGCAAGGGAAGGACAGGGCATAATGAAAAACTGTTTTTT CASKGRTGHNEKLFF
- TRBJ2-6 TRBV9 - TGTGCCAGCAGCGGAGGTCTCTCTGGGGCCAACGTCCTGACTTTC CASSGGLSGANVLTF
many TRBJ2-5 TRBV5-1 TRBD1 TGCGCCAGCAGCGCCGGGACAGGGAAAGAGACCCAGTACTTC CASSAGTGKETQYF
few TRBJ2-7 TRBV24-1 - TGTGCCACCAGTGATTCCCCACGCCACGGTTCGTACTACGAGCAGTACTTC CATSDSPRHGSYYEQYF
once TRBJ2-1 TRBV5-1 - TGCGCCAGCAGGCCTACGACAGGGGAGGGAAATGAGCAGTTCTTC CASRPTTGEGNEQFF
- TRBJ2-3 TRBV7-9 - TGTGCCAGCAGGAGGAGGAGGGACTCAGCGGCAGATACGCAGTATTTT CASRRRRDSAADTQYF
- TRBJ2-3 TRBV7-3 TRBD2 TGTGCCAGCAGCCGATCTAGCGGGGGGGCTAAAGATACGCAGTATTTT CASSRSSGGAKDTQYF
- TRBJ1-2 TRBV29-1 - TGCAGCGTTGATGGGGGGGGCTACACCTTC CSVDGGGYTF
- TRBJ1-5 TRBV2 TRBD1 TGTGCCAGCATTCCCCGGACAGGGGCAGGGAGGCAGCCCCAGCATTTT CASIPRTGAGRQPQHF
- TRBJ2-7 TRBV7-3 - TGTGCCAGCTCCGAGGCGCGGGGTCCCTACGAGCAGTACTTC CASSEARGPYEQYF